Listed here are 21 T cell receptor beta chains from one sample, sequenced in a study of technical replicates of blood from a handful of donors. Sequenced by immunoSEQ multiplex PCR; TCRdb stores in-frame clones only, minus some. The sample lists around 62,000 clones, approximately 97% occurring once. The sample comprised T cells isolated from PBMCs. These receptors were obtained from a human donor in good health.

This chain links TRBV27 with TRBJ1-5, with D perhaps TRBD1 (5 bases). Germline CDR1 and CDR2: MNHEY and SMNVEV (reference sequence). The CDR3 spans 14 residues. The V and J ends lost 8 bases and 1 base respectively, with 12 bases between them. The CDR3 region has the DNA TGTGCCAGCGGGGGGTCCCGCAGCAATCAGCCCCAGCATTTT. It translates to CASGGSRSNQPQHF.

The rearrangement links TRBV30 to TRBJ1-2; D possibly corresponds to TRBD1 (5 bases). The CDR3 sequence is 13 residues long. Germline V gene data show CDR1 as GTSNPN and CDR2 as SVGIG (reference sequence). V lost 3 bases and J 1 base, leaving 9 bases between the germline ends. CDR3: CAWRRDSNYGYTF. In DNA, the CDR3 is TGTGCCTGGAGGAGAGACAGTAACTATGGCTACACCTTC.

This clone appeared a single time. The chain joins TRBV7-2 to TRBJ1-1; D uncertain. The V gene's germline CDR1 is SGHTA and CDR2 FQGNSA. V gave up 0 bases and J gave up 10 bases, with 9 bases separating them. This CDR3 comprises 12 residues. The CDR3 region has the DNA TGTGCCAGCAGCTTAGCCCGGGTAGTAGCTTTCTTT. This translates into CASSLARVVAFF.

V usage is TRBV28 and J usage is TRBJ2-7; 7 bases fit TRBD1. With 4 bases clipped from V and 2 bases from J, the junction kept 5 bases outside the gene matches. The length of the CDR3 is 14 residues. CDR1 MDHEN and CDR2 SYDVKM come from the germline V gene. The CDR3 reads CASSSPGQPYEQYF. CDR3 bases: TGTGCCAGCAGTTCCCCGGGACAGCCCTACGAGCAGTACTTC. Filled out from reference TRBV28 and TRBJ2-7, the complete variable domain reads DVKVTQSSRYLVKRTGEKVFLECVQDMDHENMFWYRQDPGLGLRLIYFSYDVKMKEKGDIPEGYSVSREKKERFSLILESASTNQTSMYLCASSSPGQPYEQYFGPGTRLTVT.

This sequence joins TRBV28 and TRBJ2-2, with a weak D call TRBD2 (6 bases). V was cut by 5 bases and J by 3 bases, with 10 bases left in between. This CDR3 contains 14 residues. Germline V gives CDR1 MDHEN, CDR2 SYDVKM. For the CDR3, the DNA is TGTGCCAGCAGTCCCGGGGACTACACCGGGGAGCTGTTTTTT. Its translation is CASSPGDYTGELFF.

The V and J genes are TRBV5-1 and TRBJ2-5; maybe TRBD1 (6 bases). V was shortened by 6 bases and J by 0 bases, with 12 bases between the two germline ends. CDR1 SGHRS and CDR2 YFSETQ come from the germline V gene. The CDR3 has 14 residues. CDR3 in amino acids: CASTAGEYQETQYF. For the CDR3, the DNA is TGCGCCAGCACGGCAGGGGAGTACCAAGAGACCCAGTACTTC.

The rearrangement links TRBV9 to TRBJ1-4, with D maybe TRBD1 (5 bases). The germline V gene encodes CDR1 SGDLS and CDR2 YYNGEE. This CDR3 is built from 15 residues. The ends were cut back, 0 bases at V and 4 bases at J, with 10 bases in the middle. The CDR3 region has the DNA TGTGCCAGCAGCGTAGGACAGAGCTTTAATGAAAAACTGTTTTTT. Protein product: CASSVGQSFNEKLFF.

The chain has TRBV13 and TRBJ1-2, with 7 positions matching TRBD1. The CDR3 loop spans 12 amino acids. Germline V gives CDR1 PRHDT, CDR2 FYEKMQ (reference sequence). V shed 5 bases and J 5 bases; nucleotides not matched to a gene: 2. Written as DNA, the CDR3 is TGTGCCAGCAGCGAGGGACAGTATGGCTACACCTTC. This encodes CASSEGQYGYTF.

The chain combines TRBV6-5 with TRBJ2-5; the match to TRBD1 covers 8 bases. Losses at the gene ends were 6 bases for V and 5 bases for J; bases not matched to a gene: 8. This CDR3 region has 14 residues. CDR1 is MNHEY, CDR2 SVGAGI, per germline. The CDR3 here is CASSTAGGYETQYF. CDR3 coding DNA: TGTGCCAGCAGCACGGCAGGGGGCTATGAGACCCAGTACTTC.

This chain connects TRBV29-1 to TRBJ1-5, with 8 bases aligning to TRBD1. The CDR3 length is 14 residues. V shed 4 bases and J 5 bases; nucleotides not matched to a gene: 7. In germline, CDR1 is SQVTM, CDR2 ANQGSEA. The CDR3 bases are TGCAGCGTTGGCGAATCGGGACAGGATCAGCCCCAGCATTTT. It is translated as CSVGESGQDQPQHF.

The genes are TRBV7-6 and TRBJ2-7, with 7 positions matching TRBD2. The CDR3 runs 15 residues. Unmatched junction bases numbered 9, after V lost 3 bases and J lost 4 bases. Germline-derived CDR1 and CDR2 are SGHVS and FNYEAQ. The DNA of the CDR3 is TGTGCCAGCAGCTTTGGAGGCCAGCGGGATTACGAGCAGTACTTC. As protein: CASSFGGQRDYEQYF.

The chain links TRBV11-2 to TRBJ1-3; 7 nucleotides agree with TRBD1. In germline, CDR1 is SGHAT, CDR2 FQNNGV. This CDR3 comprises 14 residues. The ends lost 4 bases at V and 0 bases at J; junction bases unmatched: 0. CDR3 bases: TGTGCCAGCAGCTCAGGGGGCTCTGGAAACACCATATATTTT. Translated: CASSSGGSGNTIYF.

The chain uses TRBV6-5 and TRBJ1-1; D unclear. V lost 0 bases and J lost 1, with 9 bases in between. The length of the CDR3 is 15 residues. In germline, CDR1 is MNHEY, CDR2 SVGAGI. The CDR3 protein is CASSYSTYGNTEAFF. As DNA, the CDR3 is TGTGCCAGCAGTTACTCCACTTACGGGAACACTGAAGCTTTCTTT.

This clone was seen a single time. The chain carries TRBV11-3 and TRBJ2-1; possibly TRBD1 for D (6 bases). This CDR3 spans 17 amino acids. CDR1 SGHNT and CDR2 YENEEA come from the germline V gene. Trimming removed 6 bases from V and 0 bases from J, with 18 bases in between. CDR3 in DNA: TGTGCCAGCAGTTTTCGAGCAGGGGTTAGCTCCTACAATGAGCAGTTCTTC. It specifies CASSFRAGVSSYNEQFF.

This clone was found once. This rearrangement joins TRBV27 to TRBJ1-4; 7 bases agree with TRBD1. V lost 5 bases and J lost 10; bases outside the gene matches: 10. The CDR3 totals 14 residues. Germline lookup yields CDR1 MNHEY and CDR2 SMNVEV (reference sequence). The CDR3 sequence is CASSPGTERIKLFF. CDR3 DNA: TGTGCCAGCAGTCCTGGGACAGAGCGTATAAAACTGTTTTTT.

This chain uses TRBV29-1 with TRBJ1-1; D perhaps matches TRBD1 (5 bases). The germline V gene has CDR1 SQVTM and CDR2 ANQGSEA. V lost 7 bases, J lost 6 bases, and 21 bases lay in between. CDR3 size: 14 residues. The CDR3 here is CSADGAYLGPEAFF. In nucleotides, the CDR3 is TGCAGCGCTGATGGGGCCTATCTCGGCCCTGAAGCTTTCTTT.

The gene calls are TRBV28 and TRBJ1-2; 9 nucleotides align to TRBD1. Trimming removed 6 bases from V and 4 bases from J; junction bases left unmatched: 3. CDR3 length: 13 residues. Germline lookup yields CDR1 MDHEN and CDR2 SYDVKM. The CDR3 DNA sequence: TGTGCCAGCAGAAGACAGGGGGGCTATGGCTACACCTTC. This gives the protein CASRRQGGYGYTF.

The CDR3 reads CASSAQGNTEAFF. The CDR3 DNA reads TGTGCCAGCAGTGCCCAGGGGAACACTGAAGCTTTCTTT. The chain recombines TRBV6-4 with TRBJ1-1; D is perhaps TRBD1 (5 bases). In germline, CDR1 is MRHNA, CDR2 SNTAGT. CDR3 length: 13 residues. The V and J ends lost 4 bases and 1 base respectively, with 7 bases between them.

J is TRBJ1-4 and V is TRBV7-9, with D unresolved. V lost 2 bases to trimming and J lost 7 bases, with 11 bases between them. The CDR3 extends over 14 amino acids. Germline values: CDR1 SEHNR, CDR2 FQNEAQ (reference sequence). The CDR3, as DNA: TGTGCCAGCAGCTTACGGGGTAAAGGTGAAAAACTGTTTTTT. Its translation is CASSLRGKGEKLFF.

The CDR3, as DNA: TGCGCCAGCAGCCAAGATATCCCGCTACGGACAGATACGCAGTATTTT. Translating gives CASSQDIPLRTDTQYF. The chain recombines TRBV4-3 with TRBJ2-3; D call uncertain. This CDR3 spans 16 amino acids. The germline V and J ends were trimmed by 0 bases and 3 bases, with 13 bases remaining between them. CDR1 is LGHNA, CDR2 YSLEER, per germline.

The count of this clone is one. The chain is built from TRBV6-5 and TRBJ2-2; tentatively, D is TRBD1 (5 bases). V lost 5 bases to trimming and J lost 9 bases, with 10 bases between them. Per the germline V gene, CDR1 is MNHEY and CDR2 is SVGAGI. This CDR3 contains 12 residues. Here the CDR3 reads CASSDRFRELFF. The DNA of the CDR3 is TGTGCCAGCAGTGACAGATTCCGGGAGCTGTTTTTT.